This TCR beta chain was captured by sequencing in a study of blood T cell repertoires in COVID-19. Study as a whole: There were acute and convalescent COVID-19 samples, and they came from the United States, Italy and Spain.

The age range of participants was about 18 to 89 years, with residence in fewer than 25 US areas. Participant-reported clinical history was the basis for cohort assignment. The study counted Cohort 3 donors as recovered given two negative PCRs, clearance, or symptom resolution. The method was immunoSEQ multiplex PCR; TCRdb's version includes in-frame clones alone and lacks a portion of them. The sample lists nearly 200,000 clones, roughly 90% seen once, with around 8% in the top ten. Germline V lookup: CDR1 SEHNR, CDR2 FQNEAQ (reference sequence). CDR3 length equals 15 residues. Trimming removed 5 bases from V and 5 bases from J; junction bases left unmatched: 7.

The rearrangement links TRBV7-9 to TRBJ1-1; TRBD1 matches 11 bases. The TCR sequence derives from a young woman who had recovered from COVID-19. Sequencing was done on a sample of PBMCs or T cells enriched from blood (not recorded which). CDR3 residues: CASSPDRGHSTEAFF. Written as DNA, the CDR3 is TGTGCCAGCAGCCCGGACAGGGGGCACTCGACTGAAGCTTTCTTT.